The 15 T cell receptor beta chains presented below share a single source sample, sequenced in a study of blood T cells in healthy people across ages (dated by TCRdb to the mid-2010s). Library preparation used 5' RACE. The sequencer was an Illumina HiSeq 2500. A second 7 to 11 cycle PCR used a sample-barcoded 5' primer and a J-beta primer mix. TCRdb applied fastp at Q25 and MiXCR to the public reads, then kept only in-frame beta chains. CDR3 protein duplicates are merged, each entry listing the most common genes and DNA. For this sample there are about a million distinct CDR3 sequences; roughly half appear just once. The ten largest clones take up roughly a fifth of the sample. Sequenced material: blood. The receptors were gathered from a woman in her sixties in good health.

The genes are TRBV28 and TRBJ2-5; 10 bases map to TRBD1. CDR3 length: 16 residues. CDR1 MDHEN and CDR2 SYDVKM come from the germline V gene. V lost 6 bases and J lost 1; bases outside the gene matches: 8. CDR3 in amino acids: CASRGQGTPTQETQYF. The CDR3 coding sequence is TGTGCCAGCAGGGGACAGGGGACCCCCACCCAAGAGACCCAGTACTTC.

The chain employs TRBV9 and TRBJ2-7; the match to TRBD1 covers 9 bases. After removal of 3 bases from V and 5 bases from J, the junction contained 6 bases not matched to a gene. The length of the CDR3 is 14 residues. In germline, CDR1 is SGDLS, CDR2 YYNGEE. CDR3: CASSGGTGSHEQYF. The CDR3 DNA sequence: TGTGCCAGCAGCGGTGGGACAGGGAGCCACGAGCAGTACTTC. Supplemented by reference TRBV9 and TRBJ2-7, the full variable domain reads DSGVTQTPKHLITATGQRVTLRCSPRSGDLSVYWYQQSLDQGLQFLIQYYNGEERAKGNILERFSAQQFPDLHSELNLSSLELGDSALYFCASSGGTGSHEQYFGPGTRLTVT.

The chain joins TRBV3-1 to TRBJ1-4; a weak D match, TRBD1 (5 bases). Trimming shortened V by 7 bases and J by 7 bases, and 16 bases separated the two germline ends. The CDR3 loop spans 14 amino acids. Germline V gene data show CDR1 as LGHDT and CDR2 as YNNKEL (reference sequence). The CDR3 region is CASTLTGQPEKLFF. CDR3 DNA sequence: TGTGCCAGCACCCTTACGGGGCAGCCTGAAAAACTGTTTTTT.

The chain employs TRBV20-1 and TRBJ2-7; no definite D call. This CDR3 spans 12 amino acids. The germline V and J ends were trimmed by 6 bases and 0 bases, with 9 bases remaining between them. The germline CDR1 and CDR2 sequences are DFQATT and SNEGSKA (reference sequence). The CDR3 region is CSAAQSSYEQYF. The CDR3 DNA is TGCAGTGCCGCTCAAAGCTCCTACGAGCAGTACTTC.

The chain couples TRBV20-1 to TRBJ2-7; TRBD2 matches 8 bases. Trimming at V came to 6 bases and at J to 3 bases, leaving 13 bases not matched to a gene. This CDR3 contains 15 residues. CDR1 and CDR2 from the germline V gene are DFQATT and SNEGSKA (reference sequence). The CDR3 DNA follows: TGCAGTGCCCCTCTTAGCGGGAAGAGGATCTACGAGCAGTACTTC. Its translation: CSAPLSGKRIYEQYF.

The chain uses TRBV6-2 or TRBV6-3 and TRBJ2-3; 9 bases are shared with TRBD1. Losses at the gene ends were 6 bases for V and 4 bases for J; bases not matched to a gene: 17. The CDR3 extends over 18 amino acids. CDR1 and CDR2 (germline): MNHEY, SVGEGT. The CDR3: CASRPSYSRDRVPDTQYF. CDR3 nucleotides: TGTGCCAGCAGACCGTCATATTCCCGGGACAGGGTCCCAGATACGCAGTATTTT.

The rearrangement joins TRBV7-6 to TRBJ2-7; 10 positions match TRBD1. The CDR3 covers 15 residues. Germline trimming cut 5 bases from V and 3 bases from J; bases unmatched to any gene: 7. Germline V lookup: CDR1 SGHVS, CDR2 FNYEAQ. The CDR3 bases are TGTGCCAGCAGCCTTGGGACAGGGGTTGGCTACGAGCAGTACTTC. This codes for CASSLGTGVGYEQYF.

The chain couples TRBV6-1 to TRBJ2-6; 12 nucleotides agree with TRBD1. The trim removed 5 bases at V and 1 base at J, leaving 6 bases unmatched. The length of the CDR3 is 18 residues. Germline CDR1 is MNHNS and CDR2 is SASEGT. The CDR3 protein is CASSRPGQGASGANVLTF. For the CDR3, the DNA is TGTGCCAGCAGTCGTCCGGGACAGGGGGCTTCTGGGGCCAACGTCCTGACTTTC.

J is TRBJ2-1 and V is TRBV11-1; TRBD2 agrees at 7 bases. This CDR3 contains 15 residues. The germline CDR1 and CDR2 sequences are SGHAT and FQDESV (reference sequence). V dropped 2 bases and J dropped 6; count of bases not matched to a gene: 7. The DNA of the CDR3 is TGTGCCAGCAGCTTACCTGGACTAGTAGTCAATGAGCAGTTCTTC. Its translation: CASSLPGLVVNEQFF.

This clonotype was observed a handful of times. This chain joins TRBV7-2 and TRBJ2-7; no clear D. The CDR3 has 15 amino acids. V lost 1 base, J lost 2 bases, and 12 bases lay in between. Germline V gene sequence: CDR1 SGHTA, CDR2 FQGNSA. The CDR3 protein is CASSLGTAWAYEQYF. The CDR3 DNA reads TGTGCCAGCAGCTTAGGAACGGCTTGGGCCTACGAGCAGTACTTC. The variable domain in full, completed from reference TRBV7-2 and TRBJ2-7, reads GAGVSQSPSNKVTEKGKDVELRCDPISGHTALYWYRQSLGQGLEFLIYFQGNSAPDKSGLPSDRFSAERTGGSVSTLTIQRTQQEDSAVYLCASSLGTAWAYEQYFGPGTRLTVT.

The chain combines TRBV18 with TRBJ2-3; D is ambiguous. V lost 2 bases, J lost 0 bases, and 6 bases lay in between. The germline V gene encodes CDR1 KGHSH and CDR2 LQKENI. The length of the CDR3 is 14 residues. The DNA for the CDR3 is TGTGCCAGCTCACCAGCGGCTAGCACAGATACGCAGTATTTT. Protein product: CASSPAASTDTQYF.

This clonotype was counted a few times. CDR3 protein: CASSLASGPNQPQHF. DNA for the CDR3: TGTGCCAGCAGCTTGGCCTCAGGGCCCAATCAGCCCCAGCATTTT. The rearrangement uses TRBV5-6 and TRBJ1-5, with D perhaps matching TRBD1 (5 bases). Trimming stripped 0 bases from V and 3 bases from J, with 10 bases between. CDR1 and CDR2 from the germline V gene are SGHDT and YYEEEE. The CDR3 is 15 amino acids.

With regard to this clonotype: A read error may account for a junction end that differs from germline. The V gene is TRBV7-8, the J gene TRBJ1-5; D ambiguous. CDR1 and CDR2 from the germline V gene are SGHVS and FQNEAQ. The CDR3 sequence is 15 residues long. Written as DNA, the CDR3 is TGTGCCAGCAGCTTAGCTGGCCCTAGCAATCCGCCCCAGCATTTT. It translates to CASSLAGPSNPPQHF.

This clonotype was recorded a few times. V usage is TRBV20-1 and J usage is TRBJ2-7; 7 bases are a match to TRBD1. The CDR3 is made up of 12 amino acids. J lost 4 bases, V lost 5 bases, and 5 bases had no gene match. In germline, CDR1 is DFQATT, CDR2 SNEGSKA (reference sequence). CDR3: CSAERGQYEQYF. CDR3 in DNA: TGCAGTGCTGAAAGGGGGCAGTACGAGCAGTACTTC.

The chain uses TRBV12-3 or TRBV12-4 and TRBJ1-5; D may be TRBD1 (5 bases). CDR3 length equals 15 residues. V was pared by 5 bases and J by 3 bases, with 14 bases between. This chain's CDR3 is CASSRDGGINQPQHF. CDR3 nucleotide sequence: TGTGCCAGCAGTAGGGACGGAGGGATCAATCAGCCCCAGCATTTT.